Each of the 7 T cell receptor beta chains below was sequenced from the same sample in a study of shared clonotypes between healthy human individuals. Profiling relied on immunoSEQ multiplex PCR, and the TCRdb table lists in-frame clones only, not all of them. The sample has about 520,000 clones; approximately 81% are singletons. The sequenced sample was PBMCs. The origin of the receptors is a woman in her 40s in good health. Some clones in this sample may be carry-over from other donors' samples.

This clone was picked up many times. The V and J genes are TRBV7-8 and TRBJ2-3, with 9 bases that match TRBD2. The CDR3 loop spans 15 amino acids. CDR1 and CDR2 (germline): SGHVS, FQNEAQ. Trimming removed 2 bases from V and 5 bases from J; junction bases left unmatched: 5. As DNA, the CDR3 is TGTGCCAGCAGCTTACTGTTAGCGGGAGTAGATACGCAGTATTTT. This translates into CASSLLLAGVDTQYF.

The chain links TRBV11-3 to TRBJ1-1; no reliable D call. Looked up from germline, CDR1 is SGHNT and CDR2 is YENEEA. V lost 5 bases, J lost 4 bases, and 14 bases lay in between. This CDR3 spans 14 amino acids. The CDR3 loop is CASSPTVASTEAFF. The CDR3, as DNA: TGTGCCAGCAGCCCTACGGTCGCCAGCACTGAAGCTTTCTTT.

The V gene is TRBV5-1, the J gene TRBJ2-6; TRBD1 matches at 9 bases. The V gene's germline CDR1 is SGHRS and CDR2 YFSETQ. CDR3 length equals 16 residues. V lost 6 bases, J lost 1 base, and 5 bases stayed unmatched. CDR3 nucleotide sequence: TGCGCCAGCAAGGAACAGGGGGCATCTGGGGCCAACGTCCTGACTTTC. This sequence encodes CASKEQGASGANVLTF. The variable domain in full, with the rest retrieved from reference TRBV5-1 and TRBJ2-6, is KAGVTQTPRYLIKTRGQQVTLSCSPISGHRSVSWYQQTPGQGLQFLFEYFSETQRNKGNFPGRFSGRQFSNSRSEMNVSTLELGDSALYLCASKEQGASGANVLTFGAGSRLTVL.

This clone was seen just once. The chain links TRBV9 to TRBJ2-3; TRBD2 aligns across 12 bases. The CDR3 has 16 amino acids. The ends lost 4 bases at V and 5 bases at J; junction bases unmatched: 8. Germline V CDR1 and CDR2: SGDLS, YYNGEE. This chain's CDR3 is CASSPPGLAGQDTQYF. CDR3 nucleotide sequence: TGTGCCAGCAGCCCGCCGGGACTAGCGGGCCAAGATACGCAGTATTTT.

The chain joins TRBV7-9 to TRBJ2-2; no clear D gene. The germline CDR1 and CDR2 sequences are SEHNR and FQNEAQ (reference sequence). The CDR3 sequence is 13 residues long. Trimming took off 1 base at V and 3 bases at J, with 3 bases between the two ends. CDR3 sequence: CASSLVDTGELFF. The CDR3 DNA follows: TGTGCCAGCAGCTTAGTGGACACCGGGGAGCTGTTTTTT.

About this clone itself: Possible read error: a much larger clone is one base away. The sample holds other DNA sequences that translate to the same CDR3. The V and J genes are TRBV5-4 and TRBJ2-7; a possible D gene is TRBD2 (5 bases). The CDR3 consists of 15 residues. Germline V lookup: CDR1 SGHNT, CDR2 YYREEE (reference sequence). Trimming stripped 5 bases from V and 0 bases from J, with 15 bases between. CDR3 sequence reads: CASSRGSSYSYEQYF. The DNA of the CDR3 is TGTGCCAGCAGTAGAGGGAGCAGTTACTCCTACGAGCAGTACTTC.

This clone came up once. A read error is likely here: a far larger clone is one base away. The V gene is TRBV10-3, the J gene TRBJ1-5; D possibly corresponds to TRBD1 (6 bases). This CDR3 comprises 13 residues. Trimming cost V 6 bases and J 5 bases, with 11 bases left between them. Per germline, CDR1 ENHRY and CDR2 SYGVKD. The CDR3 bases are TGTGCCATCAGCCTGGACAGTGATCAGCCCCAGCATTTT. It specifies CAISLDSDQPQHF.